Described below is a single TCR beta chain sequence and its context. The clone's antigen remains unknown. No quality values exist for individual bases; no much larger clone is one base distant. The library was prepared using the immunoSEQ multiplex PCR assay. For the multiplex PCR, a mixture combining 60 forward primers for TCR Vbeta segments and 13 reverse primers for TCR Jbeta segments was used. The CDR3 region of rearranged TCR beta genes was amplified from genomic DNA with a multiplex PCR assay. The amplified TCR beta libraries were sequenced on the Illumina HiSeq System as 87-base-pair reads. In the source study's methods: Across the 670 or so repertoires, a later analysis counted tens of millions of unique TCR beta chains, around 10 million of which were shared by at least two donors. Raw reads were error-corrected and collapsed into unique sequences by a nearest-neighbor algorithm in which closely related sequences were merged to remove PCR and sequencing errors. To assign V, D and J gene segments, CDR3 sequences were aligned to IMGT reference sequences. Each retained sequence needed at least a six-nucleotide match to both a V gene segment and a J gene segment. A rearrangement counted as productive if the CDR3 had no stop codons and remained in frame with V and J, and every other rearrangement counted as non-productive. CDR3 was defined according to IMGT convention as the region running from the second conserved V-encoded cysteine to the conserved J-encoded phenylalanine. Sequences without an unambiguous match to a single V gene segment were excluded from the earlier analysis of approximately 600 of the donors. In an earlier analysis of 587 of the donors, V segments were called functional above 56.7% productive rearrangements and were called segregating when the between-donor standard deviation exceeded 5%. A statistical classification framework was built to diagnose cytomegalovirus status from the catalog of TCR beta chain sequences. In a later analysis, V and J genes were assigned by comparing TCR nucleotide sequences against IMGT/GENE-DB human TR gene sequences. A later analysis assigned CDR3 sequences and most-parsimonious VDJ recombination scenarios with the TCRdist pipeline. In a later analysis, each TCR beta chain was defined by its CDR3 amino acid sequence together with its V-gene family, and reads lacking a unique V-gene family were excluded. A later analysis removed roughly 590 highly shared, low-generation-probability nucleotide sequences to deal with suspected cross-contamination and a sequencing artifact. In a later analysis, a clonal expansion index for each public chain was calculated from normalized within-repertoire ranks of inferred template counts. Generation probabilities in a later analysis came from a VDJ recombination model fitted to out-of-frame rearrangements, and those results were checked against IGoR. In a later analysis, TCR-TCR, TCR-HLA and TCR-CMV co-occurrence was scored with hypergeometric tests, and a repertoire-size bias correction was applied to TCR pairs. To estimate false discovery rates, a later analysis permuted the HLA or CMV assignments 20 times. In a later analysis, co-occurring TCRs were grouped with DBSCAN, and TCRdist sequence similarity was added when clustering was performed within HLA-allele-positive subsets. Repertoires with fewer than 30,000 or more than 120,000 public chains, plus five repertoires with anomalous nucleotide sharing, were excluded from co-occurrence clustering. TCRdb provides this immuneACCESS table in a form limited to in-frame rearrangements. Some clones are lacking; in checked studies, under half of them reflect an unresolved V gene, and why the rest are absent is not known. That table furnishes V, J and clone size, whereas the DNA furnished D and trimming. In all, the sample holds some 150,000 clones, and 65% to 75% of those were seen once. The ten most abundant clones make up 2.1% of the sample.

The cohort consisted of fewer than 700 healthy bone marrow donors. At the time of sampling, every cohort member was nominally healthy, though immune exposures that went unrecorded were likely present. The donor was CMV seronegative and belonged to the group of over 350 seronegative cohort members. A peripheral blood sample was collected from each donor, and TCR beta sequencing was performed on peripheral blood mononuclear cells. Genomic DNA was extracted from the blood cell samples with the Qiagen DNeasy Blood Extraction Kit. The data derive from a study of cytomegalovirus exposure and HLA in healthy donors (TCRdb year 2017). Some background on the complete study: An earlier analysis of under 600 of the donors reported roughly 300 Gb of sequence data and roughly 110 million unique TCR beta sequences from some 180 million T cells. In an earlier analysis of 500 to 650 of the donors, high-throughput TCR beta sequencing was used to judge whether each TCR beta V gene segment behaved as functional or pseudogenic. Alongside the repertoire data, information on donor age, sex, ethnicity and CMV serostatus was compiled. Besides the first cohort of under 700 subjects, a separate validation cohort made up of roughly 120 different subjects was used. All discovery cohort repertoires had been generated using a single sequencing platform. To predict cytomegalovirus infection status, the study brought together high-throughput TCR immunosequencing, statistical association of individual TCRs with disease status, and machine learning. About 320 gigabases of sequencing data and 78 million or so unique TCR sequences were included in an early release covering around 650 HLA-typed donors. Rather than drawing on any new phenotypic data, the later analysis identified candidate immune exposures from TCR beta sequences and the way those sequences occurred across donors. HLA typing included class I and class II loci at four-digit resolution. The study aimed to test whether signatures of past pathogen exposure could be identified by cataloging public T cell receptors. To study patterns of TCR occurrence, a later analysis re-analyzed previously published TCR beta repertoires from several hundred donors and added high-resolution HLA genotyping. Roughly 5 DR-DQ haplotypes were handled as single units for association and clustering, since linkage in the cohort was strong. Across about 370 genotyped donors of the cohort, an average of roughly 250,000 unique TCR beta nucleotide sequences per donor were sequenced, and 15% to 20% of those sequences were non-productive. Genome-wide SNP genotypes for about 60% of the roughly 670 donors were used in a later genetic analysis, which treated that subset as a discovery cohort. The number of donors typed differed by locus, with roughly 620-640 for A, B, C, DRB1 and DQB1, more than 500 for DQA1, 600 to 610 for DPA1, and around 430 for DPB1. Of the 300 to 400 genotyped donors, roughly 85% fell in the genetic ancestry cluster associated with self-reported Caucasian donors. The study used immunosequencing to profile the T cell repertoires of more than 650 subjects and linked those repertoires to cytomegalovirus serostatus.

Overall study outcomes, separate from this receptor: A further reported finding was that TCR beta sequences accurately predicted the HLA-A and HLA-B alleles for most subjects in the first cohort. Only TCR beta chains were sequenced in this cohort, and the absence of alpha or paired-chain data limited detectable features. A later analysis found that HLA-associated TCR beta chains were more clonally expanded and had lower generation probabilities than equally common non-associated chains. Strong co-occurrence of HLA alleles, especially DR and DQ, made assigning TCR associations to individual alleles difficult. A group of highly shared sequence variants was considered likely to be a technical artifact of the sequencing pipeline. Correlated functional status among segregating V segments might reflect linkage disequilibrium, but an unknown experimental factor could not be ruled out. In a later analysis, the rate of TCR association differed among HLA loci, with DRB1 alleles having the most associated TCRs and HLA-C alleles having the fewest. Across donors, most TCR sequences were observed very rarely, whereas some public TCRs were present in many individuals. Because counts were too low, roughly 16 rarely observed V segments, including chromosome 9 orphons, were left out of the earlier analysis of roughly 600 of the donors. Three of the identified cytomegalovirus-associated TCR beta chains were confirmed in vitro to be specific for cytomegalovirus antigens. In a later genetic analysis, a missense DCLRE1C variant was associated with V-gene and J-gene trimming of TCR beta chains, and the association was replicated in an independent cohort. Because HLA typing was missing for some donors at each locus, association tests included only the typed subset. According to a later analysis, parvovirus B19, influenza, CMV and Epstein-Barr virus appeared linked to several top co-occurrence clusters. In a later genetic analysis, fewer N-insertions in productive TCRs were reported among donors in an Asian-associated ancestry cluster than the roughly 700-donor mean. An earlier analysis of approximately 500 of the donors showed that most TCR beta V segments appeared in productive rearrangements either about 90% or about 30% of the time, which broadly matched IMGT annotations. Sequencing depth was assumed to be roughly uniform across donors in the presence/absence analyses, though that assumption may not hold. According to the authors, the approach could potentially be generalized to other disease states and immunological phenotypes. In both the original and validation cohorts, the classifier was reported to diagnose cytomegalovirus status with high specificity and sensitivity. Most CMV-associated TCR beta chains appeared to be HLA-restricted in a later analysis, and the HLA associations seemed to be driven largely by CMV exposure. In a later analysis, some 18,000 TCR beta sequences were associated with specific HLA alleles at a false discovery rate of 0.05. A total of 150 to 200 TCR beta chains were listed by the study as associated with cytomegalovirus. CMV serostatus was the only immune exposure information available for the cohort.

This sequence was found in a man aged 25-40 years in good health and CMV-seronegative. Sample: PBMCs.

The CDR3 region: CASSYGQGSEKLFF. The DNA sequence is given as TGTGCCAGCAGTTACGGACAGGGTAGCGAAAAACTGTTTTTT. This chain joins TRBV6-6 to TRBJ1-4; TRBD1 agrees with 8 junctional bases. The CDR1 and CDR2 encoded by the germline V gene (reference sequence) are MNHNY and SVGAGI. V ends up 2 bases short and J 8 bases short, with an unmatched junction base count of 4. Counted from cysteine to phenylalanine, this CDR3 has 14 amino acids. Kept here is only the CDR3 DNA, which spans 42 bases and is read in frame from base 1.